This T cell receptor (beta chain) was observed in a study of T-cell memory formation after mild COVID-19. cDNA libraries for TCR alpha and TCR beta, carrying sample barcodes and UMIs, came from 5'RACE with constant-segment primers. TCRdb independently ran MiXCR on the 5' RACE reads; one entry per CDR3 protein. The sample holds roughly 260,000 distinct CDR3 sequences, about 15% seen once. Germline assignment: CDR1 SGHDN and CDR2 FVKESK. The CDR3 extends over 13 amino acids. Trimming stripped 4 bases from V and 7 bases from J, with 13 bases between. This clonotype was recorded a few times. Its target is not known. Findings and caveats of the study: The study found balanced CD4/CD8 in clones contracting day 15 to 85 and a CD4+ lean in later expanders.

The source of this sequence is a man aged 18 to 35 who had mild COVID-19 (a few samples of this study predate the infection). Cell type and time point are not known. The sample consisted of PBMCs or a T cell subset sorted from them (not recorded which). This sequence joins TRBV14 and TRBJ1-2; D gene uncertain. The CDR3 DNA sequence: TGTGCCAGCAGCCTCTCTGACATTTCTGGCTACACCTTC. This gives the protein CASSLSDISGYTF.